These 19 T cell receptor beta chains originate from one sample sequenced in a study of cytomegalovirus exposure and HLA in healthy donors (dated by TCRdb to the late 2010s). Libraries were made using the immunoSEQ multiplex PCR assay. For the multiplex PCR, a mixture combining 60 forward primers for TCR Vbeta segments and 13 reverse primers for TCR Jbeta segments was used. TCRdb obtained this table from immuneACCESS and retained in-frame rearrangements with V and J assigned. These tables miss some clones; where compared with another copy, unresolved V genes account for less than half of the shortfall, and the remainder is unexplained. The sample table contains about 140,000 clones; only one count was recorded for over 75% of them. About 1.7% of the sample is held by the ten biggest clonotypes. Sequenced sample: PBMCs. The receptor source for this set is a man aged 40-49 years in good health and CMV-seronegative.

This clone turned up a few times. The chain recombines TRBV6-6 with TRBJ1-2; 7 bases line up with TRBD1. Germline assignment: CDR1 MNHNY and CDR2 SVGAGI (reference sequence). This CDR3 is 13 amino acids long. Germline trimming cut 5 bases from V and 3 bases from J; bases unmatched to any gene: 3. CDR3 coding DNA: TGTGCCAGCAGTCAAACAGGGGACTATGGCTACACCTTC. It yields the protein CASSQTGDYGYTF.

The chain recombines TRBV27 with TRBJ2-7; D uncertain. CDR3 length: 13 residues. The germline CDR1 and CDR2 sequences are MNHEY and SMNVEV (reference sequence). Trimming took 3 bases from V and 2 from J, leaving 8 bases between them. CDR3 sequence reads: CASSLSPAYEQYF. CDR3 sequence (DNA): TGTGCCAGCAGTTTGTCCCCAGCCTACGAGCAGTACTTC.

CDR3 residues: CASSLETSSNQPQHF. CDR3 in DNA: TGTGCCAGCAGTTTAGAGACATCAAGCAATCAGCCCCAGCATTTT. The chain recombines TRBV28 with TRBJ1-5; D remains ambiguous. The CDR3 totals 15 residues. V lost 2 bases to trimming and J lost 1 base, with 9 bases between them. CDR1 and CDR2 from the germline V gene are MDHEN and SYDVKM.

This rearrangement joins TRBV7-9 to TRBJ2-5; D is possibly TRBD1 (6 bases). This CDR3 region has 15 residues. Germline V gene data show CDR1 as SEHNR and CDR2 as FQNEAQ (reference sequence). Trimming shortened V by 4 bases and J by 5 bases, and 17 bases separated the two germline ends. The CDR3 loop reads CASSSEAGARETQYF. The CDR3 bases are TGTGCCAGCAGCTCTGAGGCAGGGGCACGGGAGACCCAGTACTTC.

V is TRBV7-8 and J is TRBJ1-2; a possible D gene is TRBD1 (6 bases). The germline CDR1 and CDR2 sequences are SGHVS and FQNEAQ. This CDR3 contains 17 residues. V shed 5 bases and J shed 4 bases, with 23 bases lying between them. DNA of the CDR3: TGTGCCAGCAGCCCGCAGATGGGGGGGCCTGTGATCTATGGCTACACCTTC. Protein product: CASSPQMGGPVIYGYTF.

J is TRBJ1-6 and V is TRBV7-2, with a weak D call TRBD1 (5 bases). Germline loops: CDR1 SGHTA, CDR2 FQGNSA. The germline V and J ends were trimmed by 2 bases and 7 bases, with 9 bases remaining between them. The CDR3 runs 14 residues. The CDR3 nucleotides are TGTGCCAGCAGCTTACTTCAGGGAAATTCACCCCTCCACTTT. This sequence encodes CASSLLQGNSPLHF.

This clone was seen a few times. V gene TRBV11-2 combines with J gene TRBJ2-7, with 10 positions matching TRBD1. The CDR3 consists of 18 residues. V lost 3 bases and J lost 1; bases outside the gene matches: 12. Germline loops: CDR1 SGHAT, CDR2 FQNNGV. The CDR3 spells CASSFVSAGTGVSYEQYF. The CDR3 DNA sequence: TGTGCCAGCAGCTTCGTTAGCGCCGGGACAGGGGTTTCCTACGAGCAGTACTTC.

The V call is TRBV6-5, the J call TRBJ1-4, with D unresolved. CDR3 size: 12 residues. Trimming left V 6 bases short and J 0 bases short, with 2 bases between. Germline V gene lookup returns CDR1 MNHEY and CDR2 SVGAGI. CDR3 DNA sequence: TGTGCCAGCAGCGCAACTAATGAAAAACTGTTTTTT. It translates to CASSATNEKLFF.

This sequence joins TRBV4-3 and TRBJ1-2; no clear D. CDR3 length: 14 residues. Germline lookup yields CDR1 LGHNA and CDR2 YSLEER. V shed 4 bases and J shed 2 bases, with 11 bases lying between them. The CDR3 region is CASSPERSNYGYTF. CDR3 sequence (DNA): TGCGCCAGCAGCCCCGAACGGTCAAACTATGGCTACACCTTC.

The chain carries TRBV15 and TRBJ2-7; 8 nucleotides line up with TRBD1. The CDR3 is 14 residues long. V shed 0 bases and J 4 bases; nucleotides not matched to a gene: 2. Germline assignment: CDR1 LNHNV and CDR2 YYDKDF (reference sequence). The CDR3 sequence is CATSREQGAYEQYF. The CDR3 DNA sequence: TGTGCCACCAGCAGAGAGCAGGGGGCTTACGAGCAGTACTTC.

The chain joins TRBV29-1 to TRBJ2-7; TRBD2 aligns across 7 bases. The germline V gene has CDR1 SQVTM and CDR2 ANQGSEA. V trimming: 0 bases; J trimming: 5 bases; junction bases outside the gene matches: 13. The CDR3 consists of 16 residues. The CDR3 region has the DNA TGCAGCGTTGAAGATCACGGCGGGGGTCCTGGGAACGAGCAGTACTTC. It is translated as CSVEDHGGGPGNEQYF.

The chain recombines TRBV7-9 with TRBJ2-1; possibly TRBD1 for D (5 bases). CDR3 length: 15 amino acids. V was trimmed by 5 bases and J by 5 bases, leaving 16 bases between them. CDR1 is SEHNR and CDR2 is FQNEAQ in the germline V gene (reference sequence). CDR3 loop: CASSPQGAQNNEQFF. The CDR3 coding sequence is TGTGCCAGCAGCCCCCAAGGGGCGCAGAACAATGAGCAGTTCTTC.

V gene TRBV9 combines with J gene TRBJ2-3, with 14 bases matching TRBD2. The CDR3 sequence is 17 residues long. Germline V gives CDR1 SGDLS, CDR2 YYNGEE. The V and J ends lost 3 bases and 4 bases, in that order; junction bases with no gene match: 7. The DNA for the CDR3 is TGTGCCAGCAGCGAGACTAGCGGGGGGGCCTCCCCAGATACGCAGTATTTT. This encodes CASSETSGGASPDTQYF.

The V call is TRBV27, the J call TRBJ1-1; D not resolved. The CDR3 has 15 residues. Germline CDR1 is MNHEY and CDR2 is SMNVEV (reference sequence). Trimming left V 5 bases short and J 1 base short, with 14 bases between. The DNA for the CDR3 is TGTGCCAGCAGTCACCCTCCCGGGGAGAACACTGAAGCTTTCTTT. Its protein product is CASSHPPGENTEAFF.

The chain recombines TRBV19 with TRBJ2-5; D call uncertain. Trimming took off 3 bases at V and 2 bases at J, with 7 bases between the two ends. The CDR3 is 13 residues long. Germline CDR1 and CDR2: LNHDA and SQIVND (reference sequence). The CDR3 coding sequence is TGTGCCAGTAGTATTTCTAGACAAGAGACCCAGTACTTC. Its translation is CASSISRQETQYF.

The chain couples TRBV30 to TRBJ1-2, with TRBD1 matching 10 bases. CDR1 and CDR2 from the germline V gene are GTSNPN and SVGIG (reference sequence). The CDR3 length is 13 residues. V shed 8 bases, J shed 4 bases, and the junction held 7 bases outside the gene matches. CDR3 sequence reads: CARDRGRSYGYTF. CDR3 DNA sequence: TGTGCCCGGGACAGGGGAAGAAGCTATGGCTACACCTTC.

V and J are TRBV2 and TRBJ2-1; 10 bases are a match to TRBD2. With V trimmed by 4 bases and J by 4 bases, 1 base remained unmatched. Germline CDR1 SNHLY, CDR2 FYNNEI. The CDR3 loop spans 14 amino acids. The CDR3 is CASSAGLAYNEQFF. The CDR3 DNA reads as TGTGCCAGCAGTGCGGGACTAGCGTACAATGAGCAGTTCTTC.

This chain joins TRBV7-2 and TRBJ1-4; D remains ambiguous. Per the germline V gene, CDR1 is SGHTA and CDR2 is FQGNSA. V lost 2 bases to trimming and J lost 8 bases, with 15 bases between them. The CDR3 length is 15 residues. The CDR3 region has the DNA TGTGCCAGCAGCTTATCGGGGTTGAACACGGAAAAACTGTTTTTT. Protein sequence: CASSLSGLNTEKLFF.

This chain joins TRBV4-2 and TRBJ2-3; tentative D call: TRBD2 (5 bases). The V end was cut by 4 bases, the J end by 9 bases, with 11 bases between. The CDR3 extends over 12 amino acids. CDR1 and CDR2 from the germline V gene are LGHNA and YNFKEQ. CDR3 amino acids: CASSPLEETQYF. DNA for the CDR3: TGTGCCAGCAGCCCACTGGAGGAGACGCAGTATTTT.